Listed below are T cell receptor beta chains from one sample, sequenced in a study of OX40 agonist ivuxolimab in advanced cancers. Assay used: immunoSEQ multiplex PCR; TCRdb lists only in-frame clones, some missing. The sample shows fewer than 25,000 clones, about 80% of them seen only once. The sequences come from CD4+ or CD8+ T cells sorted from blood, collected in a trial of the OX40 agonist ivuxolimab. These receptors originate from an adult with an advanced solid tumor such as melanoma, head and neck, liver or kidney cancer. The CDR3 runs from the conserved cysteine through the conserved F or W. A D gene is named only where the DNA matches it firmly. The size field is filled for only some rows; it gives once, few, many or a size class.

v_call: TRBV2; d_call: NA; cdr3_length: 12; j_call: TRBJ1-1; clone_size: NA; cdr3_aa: CASGSGDGEAFF; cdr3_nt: TGTGCCAGCGGGTCGGGGGACGGTGAAGCTTTCTTT
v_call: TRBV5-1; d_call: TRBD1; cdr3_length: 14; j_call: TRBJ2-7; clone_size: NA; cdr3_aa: CASSSGQGSHEQYF; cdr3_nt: TGCGCCAGCAGCTCGGGACAGGGCTCGCACGAGCAGTACTTC
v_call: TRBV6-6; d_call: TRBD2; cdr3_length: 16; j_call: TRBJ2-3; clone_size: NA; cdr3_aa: CASSYPSSGFPDTQYF; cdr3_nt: TGTGCCAGCAGTTACCCCTCTAGCGGCTTCCCAGATACGCAGTATTTT
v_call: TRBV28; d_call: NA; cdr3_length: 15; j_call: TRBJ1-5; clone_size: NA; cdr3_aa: CASSPRGGGNQPQHF; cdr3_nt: TGTGCCAGCAGTCCCCGGGGGGGCGGGAATCAGCCCCAGCATTTT
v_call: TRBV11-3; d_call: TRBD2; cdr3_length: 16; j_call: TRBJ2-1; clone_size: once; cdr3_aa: CASSLGDYLPYNEQFF; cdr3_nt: TGTGCCAGCAGCCTAGGGGACTATTTGCCCTACAATGAGCAGTTCTTC
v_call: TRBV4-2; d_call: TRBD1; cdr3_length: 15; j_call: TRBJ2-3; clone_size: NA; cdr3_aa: CASSQGDSSTDTQYF; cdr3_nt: TGTGCCAGCAGCCAAGGGGACAGCAGCACAGATACGCAGTATTTT
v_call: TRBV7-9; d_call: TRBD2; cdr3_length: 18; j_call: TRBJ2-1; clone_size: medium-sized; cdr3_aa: CASSEGLAGVGPYNEQFF; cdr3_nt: TGTGCCAGCAGCGAGGGACTAGCGGGAGTCGGGCCTTACAATGAGCAGTTCTTC
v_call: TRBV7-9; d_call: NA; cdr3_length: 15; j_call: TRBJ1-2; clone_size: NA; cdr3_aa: CASSFSGTANYGYTF; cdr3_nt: TGTGCCAGCAGCTTTTCAGGGACCGCTAACTATGGCTACACCTTC
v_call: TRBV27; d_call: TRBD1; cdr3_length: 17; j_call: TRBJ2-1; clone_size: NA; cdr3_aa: CASSLSSGRGPYNEQFF; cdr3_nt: TGTGCCAGCAGTTTATCGTCCGGCAGGGGGCCGTACAATGAGCAGTTCTTC
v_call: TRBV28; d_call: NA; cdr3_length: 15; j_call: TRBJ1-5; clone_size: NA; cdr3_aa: CASSVAGTGNQPQHF; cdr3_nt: TGTGCCAGCAGTGTTGCCGGGACGGGAAATCAGCCCCAGCATTTT